This T cell receptor beta chain was captured by sequencing in a study of T cells in Graves' hyperthyroidism and ophthalmopathy. As for the study in general: At the time of initial diagnosis and before any treatment, peripheral blood was collected.

V lost 3 bases, J lost 0 bases, and 14 bases lay in between. Germline CDR1 reads SGHAT; CDR2 reads FQNNGV. The CDR3 sequence is 16 residues long. There were TCR beta CDR3 regions amplified from RNA transcripts. HTBI primers drove first-round RT-PCR of the TCR CDR3. TCRdb re-called the multiplex PCR reads with MiXCR, one entry per CDR3 protein. This table has approximately 600,000 distinct CDR3 sequences, about a fifth appearing once. This clonotype was counted a few times. For the diagnoses, clinical symptoms, serum thyroxine and TRAb, thyroid ultrasound and orbital computed tomography were used. The TCR was taken from a young man with Graves' ophthalmopathy. The material sequenced was blood. The rearrangement links TRBV11-2 to TRBJ1-1; maybe TRBD1 (6 bases). The CDR3 region is CASSFMTGPMNTEAFF. CDR3 sequence (DNA): TGTGCCAGCAGCTTCATGACAGGCCCCATGAACACTGAAGCTTTCTTT.